This entry is about one T cell receptor beta chain. Its antigen remains unknown. This entry is derived from a study of cytomegalovirus exposure and HLA in healthy donors. Researchers ran the PCR with 60 Vbeta and 13 Jbeta primers. Only in-frame clones appear in the TCRdb table, and some are missing; sequencing was by immunoSEQ multiplex PCR. The repertoire holds approximately 150,000 clones, 60% to 80% seen once, with 3.3% in the top ten. The study, taken as a whole, reports: V- and J-gene trimming of TCR beta was linked (in a later analysis) to a missense DCLRE1C variant. Only CMV serostatus was available as immune exposure information.

V shed 1 base, J shed 5 bases, and the junction held 2 bases outside the gene matches. The germline gives CDR1 SGHVS, CDR2 FNYEAQ. CDR3 length equals 14 residues. The chain employs TRBV7-6 and TRBJ2-5, with TRBD1 matching over 9 bases. Sequenced input: PBMCs. The sequence was obtained from a middle-aged man in good health and CMV-seronegative. CDR3 region: CASSLGTGDETQYF. DNA of the CDR3: TGTGCCAGCAGCTTAGGGACAGGGGACGAGACCCAGTACTTC.